The 24 T cell receptor beta chains presented below share a single source sample, sequenced in a study of cytomegalovirus exposure and HLA in healthy donors. The PCR used 60 Vbeta and 13 Jbeta primers. Here immunoSEQ multiplex PCR was the method, and the copy in TCRdb shows in-frame clones only, minus some. The repertoire holds a few hundred thousand clones, with 80% as singletons. The sequenced sample consisted of PBMCs. The receptors originated from a girl aged 2-9 years in good health and CMV-seronegative.

This rearrangement joins TRBV7-2 to TRBJ2-7, with D perhaps TRBD2 (5 bases). Trimming removed 2 bases at V and 3 bases at J, with 14 bases between. There are 15 residues in the CDR3. Germline V lookup: CDR1 SGHTA, CDR2 FQGNSA. The CDR3 coding sequence is TGTGCCAGCAGCTTAATGGGGATACTAGTCTACGAGCAGTACTTC. Translated: CASSLMGILVYEQYF.

V gene TRBV27 combines with J gene TRBJ2-7; TRBD1 might be the D (6 bases). The V and J ends lost 6 bases and 5 bases respectively, with 23 bases between them. The CDR3 is made up of 16 amino acids. Germline V gives CDR1 MNHEY, CDR2 SMNVEV (reference sequence). CDR3 bases: TGTGCCAGCAGACATATCCGACTCAGCAGGGGACACGAGCAGTACTTC. The encoded protein is CASRHIRLSRGHEQYF.

This clone showed up just a few times. This chain uses TRBV11-2 with TRBJ2-1, with TRBD1 matching 7 bases. This CDR3 has 12 amino acids. The V gene's germline CDR1 is SGHAT and CDR2 FQNNGV. Trimming removed 6 bases from V and 7 bases from J; junction bases left unmatched: 3. The CDR3 DNA is TGTGCCAGCAGTATCAGGGGGAATGAGCAGTTCTTC. This gives the protein CASSIRGNEQFF.

This clone has more than one count but fewer than ten. The CDR3 reads CAISESTGGGYTF. Here the CDR3 DNA reads TGTGCCATCAGTGAGTCGACAGGGGGCGGCTACACCTTC. V is TRBV10-3 and J is TRBJ1-2; the match to TRBD1 covers 10 bases. V shed 0 bases, J shed 8 bases, and the junction held 0 bases outside the gene matches. Germline V gives CDR1 ENHRY, CDR2 SYGVKD. The CDR3 runs 13 residues.

For the CDR3, the DNA is TGCGCCAGCAGCCTTGGTTTAACAGGGGACGAGCAGTACTTC. It encodes CASSLGLTGDEQYF. The chain carries TRBV5-1 and TRBJ2-7; 7 bases fit TRBD1. From germline, CDR1 is SGHRS and CDR2 YFSETQ. The V segment lost 4 bases and the J segment 5 bases; nucleotides outside the gene matches: 9. The CDR3 length is 14 residues.

J is TRBJ2-7 and V is TRBV7-9, with 9 nucleotides matching TRBD2. CDR1 and CDR2 from the germline V gene are SEHNR and FQNEAQ (reference sequence). The CDR3 sequence is 15 residues long. V gave up 2 bases and J gave up 4 bases; unmatched junction bases: 6. CDR3 sequence (DNA): TGTGCCAGCAGCTTAAGGCTAGCGGGGTATTACGAGCAGTACTTC. It specifies CASSLRLAGYYEQYF.

V is TRBV6-1 and J is TRBJ2-1; D is perhaps TRBD1 (6 bases). The CDR3 runs 17 residues. V was pared by 2 bases and J by 14 bases, with 28 bases between. Germline CDR1 and CDR2: MNHNS and SASEGT. CDR3: CASSEFPGGQGPRQEFF. The CDR3 DNA is TGTGCCAGCAGTGAATTTCCGGGCGGCCAGGGGCCCCGCCAGGAGTTCTTC.

The J gene is TRBJ2-6, the V gene TRBV28; 7 bases are shared with TRBD1. J gave up 1 base and V 5 bases, and 2 bases lay outside the gene matches. This CDR3 spans 15 amino acids. Germline V gene lookup returns CDR1 MDHEN and CDR2 SYDVKM. The CDR3 loop is CASSTGQSGANVLTF. As DNA, the CDR3 is TGTGCCAGCAGTACGGGACAGTCTGGGGCCAACGTCCTGACTTTC.

This clone was detected only once. The V gene is TRBV7-8, the J gene TRBJ1-4; 9 bases are shared with TRBD1. The CDR3 runs to 13 residues. The ends lost 4 bases at V and 11 bases at J; junction bases unmatched: 5. Per germline, CDR1 SGHVS and CDR2 FQNEAQ. CDR3 DNA sequence: TGTGCCAGCAGCTCGGACAGGGGAATGAAACTGTTTTTT. Encoded protein: CASSSDRGMKLFF.

The chain employs TRBV5-1 and TRBJ2-7, with 9 bases aligning to TRBD2. Losses at the gene ends were 5 bases for V and 3 bases for J; bases not matched to a gene: 9. The CDR3 has 15 amino acids. Germline V gene lookup returns CDR1 SGHRS and CDR2 YFSETQ. CDR3 DNA sequence: TGCGCCAGCAGACTCGTAGCGGGGGACCTCTACGAGCAGTACTTC. As protein: CASRLVAGDLYEQYF.

The chain carries TRBV11-2 and TRBJ1-1, with D uncertain. Germline-derived CDR1 and CDR2 are SGHAT and FQNNGV. V dropped 1 base and J dropped 3 bases, with 9 bases sitting between them. The length of the CDR3 is 14 residues. For the CDR3, the DNA is TGTGCCAGCAGCTTAGTCCCAGGTCACACTGAAGCTTTCTTT. This sequence encodes CASSLVPGHTEAFF.

V usage is TRBV23-1 and J usage is TRBJ1-1; 10 bases are shared with TRBD1. TRBV23-1 falls under the ORF class, with uncertain function. V shed 0 bases and J 1 base; nucleotides not matched to a gene: 8. The CDR3 totals 18 residues. The CDR3 nucleotides read TGCGCCAGCAGTCAATCGTTCGGGACAGGGGAAGAGAACACTGAAGCTTTCTTT. This translates into CASSQSFGTGEENTEAFF.

CDR3 loop: CASSPSGLTYEQYF. The DNA for the CDR3 is TGTGCCAGCAGCCCTAGCGGGCTTACCTACGAGCAGTACTTC. The chain couples TRBV28 to TRBJ2-7; the match to TRBD2 covers 8 bases. This CDR3 comprises 14 residues. Germline trimming cut 6 bases from V and 2 bases from J; bases unmatched to any gene: 6. The germline gives CDR1 MDHEN, CDR2 SYDVKM.

This rearrangement joins TRBV6-1 to TRBJ1-2, with D hard to call. In germline, CDR1 is MNHNS, CDR2 SASEGT. The CDR3 runs to 15 residues. The ends were cut back, 7 bases at V and 8 bases at J, with 23 bases in the middle. CDR3 amino acids: CASTPSGSLRVGYTF. The CDR3 DNA follows: TGTGCCAGCACCCCCTCGGGAAGCTTACGTGTGGGCTACACCTTC.

This clone has more than one count but fewer than ten. The chain is built from TRBV6-1 and TRBJ2-7, with D uncertain. Deletions cut 5 bases from V and 3 bases from J, with 8 bases between. The CDR3 is 12 residues long. Germline V gene data show CDR1 as MNHNS and CDR2 as SASEGT. Written as DNA, the CDR3 is TGTGCCAGCAGTATACTGCTCTACGAGCAGTACTTC. Protein product: CASSILLYEQYF.

The chain joins TRBV27 to TRBJ2-1; D remains ambiguous. The germline V gene encodes CDR1 MNHEY and CDR2 SMNVEV (reference sequence). Trimming pared 0 bases from V and 4 bases from J, leaving 4 bases between. CDR3 length equals 13 residues. The chain's CDR3 is CASSLSRYNEQFF. For the CDR3, the DNA is TGTGCCAGCAGTTTATCTCGGTACAATGAGCAGTTCTTC.

This chain joins TRBV29-1 and TRBJ2-1; weak D call: TRBD2 (6 bases). The CDR3 runs to 10 residues. In germline, CDR1 is SQVTM, CDR2 ANQGSEA. V was shortened by 7 bases and J by 10 bases, with 11 bases between the two germline ends. CDR3 loop: CSADGGEQFF. CDR3 DNA sequence: TGCAGCGCTGATGGGGGGGAGCAGTTCTTC.

The table lists this clone with a count of one. The rearrangement uses TRBV6-5 and TRBJ1-1, with TRBD1 matching 10 bases. The germline V gene encodes CDR1 MNHEY and CDR2 SVGAGI. The junction had 3 bases not matched to a gene; V was cut back by 6 bases and J by 5 bases. This CDR3 has 13 residues. The CDR3 DNA reads TGTGCCAGCAGGACAGGGGGCGGGACTGAAGCTTTCTTT. Protein: CASRTGGGTEAFF.

The chain uses TRBV5-6 and TRBJ2-7; 11 nucleotides agree with TRBD1. The length of the CDR3 is 14 residues. The germline gives CDR1 SGHDT, CDR2 YYEEEE. V trimming: 3 bases; J trimming: 6 bases; junction bases outside the gene matches: 5. CDR3 coding DNA: TGTGCCAGCAGCTATCGGGACAGGGGGGGCGAGCAGTACTTC. Translation: CASSYRDRGGEQYF.

This clone has more than one count but fewer than ten. The chain uses TRBV18 and TRBJ1-5, with unresolved D. V was pared by 2 bases and J by 0 bases, with 8 bases between. The germline V gene encodes CDR1 KGHSH and CDR2 LQKENI. The CDR3 length is 15 residues. The DNA of the CDR3 is TGTGCCAGCTCACCATCAGGCCATAGCAATCAGCCCCAGCATTTT. Translated: CASSPSGHSNQPQHF.

This sequence joins TRBV29-1 and TRBJ1-2; D ambiguous. The germline CDR1 and CDR2 sequences are SQVTM and ANQGSEA. The CDR3 is 13 amino acids. CDR3 sequence: CSDRRETAYGYTF. CDR3 DNA: TGCAGTGACCGTAGGGAGACCGCCTATGGCTACACCTTC.

This sequence joins TRBV9 and TRBJ2-3, with a weak D call TRBD2 (6 bases). Germline values: CDR1 SGDLS, CDR2 YYNGEE. The CDR3 contains 15 residues. Deletions cut 0 bases from V and 3 bases from J, with 11 bases between. The CDR3 DNA reads as TGTGCCAGCAGCGTAGATGGCGGGGCAACAGATACGCAGTATTTT. This translates into CASSVDGGATDTQYF.

The chain carries TRBV6-5 and TRBJ1-5; 8 nucleotides align to TRBD1. Germline V gene lookup returns CDR1 MNHEY and CDR2 SVGAGI. This CDR3 contains 14 residues. Trimming at V came to 6 bases and at J to 3 bases, leaving 4 bases not matched to a gene. The CDR3 reads CASSPDRANQPQHF. The CDR3 nucleotides read TGTGCCAGCAGCCCGGACAGGGCCAATCAGCCCCAGCATTTT.

The chain is built from TRBV4-2 and TRBJ2-5; weak D call: TRBD1 (5 bases). Trimming stripped 4 bases from V and 14 bases from J, with 26 bases between. Germline V gene data show CDR1 as LGHNA and CDR2 as YNFKEQ. The CDR3 covers 15 residues. Written as DNA, the CDR3 is TGTGCCAGCAGCCCCGACAGTCCACGGGCCTACGAGCAATACTTC. Translated, it gives CASSPDSPRAYEQYF.